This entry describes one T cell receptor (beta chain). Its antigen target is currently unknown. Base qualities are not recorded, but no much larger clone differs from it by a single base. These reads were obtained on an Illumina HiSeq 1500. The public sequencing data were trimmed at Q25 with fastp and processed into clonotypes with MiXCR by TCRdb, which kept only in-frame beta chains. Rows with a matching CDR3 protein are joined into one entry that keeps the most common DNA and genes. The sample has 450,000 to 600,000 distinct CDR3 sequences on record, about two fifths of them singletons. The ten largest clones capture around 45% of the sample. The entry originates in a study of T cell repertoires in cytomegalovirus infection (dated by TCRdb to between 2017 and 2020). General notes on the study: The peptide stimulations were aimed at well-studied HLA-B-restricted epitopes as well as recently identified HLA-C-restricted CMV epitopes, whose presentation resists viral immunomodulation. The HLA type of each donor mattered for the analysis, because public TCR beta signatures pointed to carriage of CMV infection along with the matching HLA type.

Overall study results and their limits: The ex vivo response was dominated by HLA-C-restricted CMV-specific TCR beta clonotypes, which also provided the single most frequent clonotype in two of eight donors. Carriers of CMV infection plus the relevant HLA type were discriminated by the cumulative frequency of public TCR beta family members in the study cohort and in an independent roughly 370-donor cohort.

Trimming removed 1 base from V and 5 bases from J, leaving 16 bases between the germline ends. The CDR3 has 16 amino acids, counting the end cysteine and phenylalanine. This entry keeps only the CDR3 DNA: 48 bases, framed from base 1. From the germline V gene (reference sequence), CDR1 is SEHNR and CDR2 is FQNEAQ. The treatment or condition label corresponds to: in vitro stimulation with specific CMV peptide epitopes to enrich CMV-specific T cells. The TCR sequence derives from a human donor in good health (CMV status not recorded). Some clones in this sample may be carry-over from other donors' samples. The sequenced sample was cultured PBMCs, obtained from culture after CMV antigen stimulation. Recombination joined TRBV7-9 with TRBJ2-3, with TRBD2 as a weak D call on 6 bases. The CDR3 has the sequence CASSLGGPRRGDTQYF. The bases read TGTGCCAGCAGCTTAGGCGGACCGAGGAGGGGAGATACGCAGTATTTT.